Listed here are 5 T cell receptor beta chains from one sample, sequenced in a study of T cell changes during pregnancy in multiple sclerosis. Clones were sequenced by immunoSEQ multiplex PCR, and TCRdb holds only the in-frame ones, with some missing. The data contain about 92,000 clones, more than 90% of them singletons. The sample consisted of peripheral blood, taken in the first trimester of pregnancy. The receptors originated from a female donor with multiple sclerosis, enrolled in a pregnancy study.

The gene calls are TRBV14 and TRBJ2-7; 13 bases align to TRBD2. V shed 2 bases, J shed 5 bases, and the junction held 3 bases outside the gene matches. Germline values: CDR1 SGHDN, CDR2 FVKESK. This CDR3 has 15 amino acids. CDR3 sequence: CASSQTSGRENEQYF. For the CDR3, the DNA is TGTGCCAGCAGCCAAACTAGCGGGAGGGAGAACGAGCAGTACTTC.

The chain has TRBV15 and TRBJ1-2; D gene ambiguous. The CDR3 is made up of 14 amino acids. V gave up 4 bases and J gave up 1 base, with 10 bases separating them. Germline lookup yields CDR1 LNHNV and CDR2 YYDKDF (reference sequence). The CDR3 here is CATSIVTSNYGYTF. The CDR3 nucleotides are TGTGCCACCAGCATCGTGACAAGTAACTATGGCTACACCTTC.

This clone was found once. This rearrangement joins TRBV14 to TRBJ2-7; 8 positions agree with TRBD2. This CDR3 region has 16 residues. The V segment lost 5 bases and the J segment 2 bases; nucleotides outside the gene matches: 11. The germline CDR1 and CDR2 sequences are SGHDN and FVKESK. Here the CDR3 DNA reads TGTGCCAGCAGCAGTAGGAGCAGCGGGAGAACCTACGAGCAGTACTTC. Its protein product is CASSSRSSGRTYEQYF.

V gene TRBV28 combines with J gene TRBJ1-1, with 8 bases lining up with TRBD1. The CDR3 spans 17 residues. Germline lookup yields CDR1 MDHEN and CDR2 SYDVKM. V shed 6 bases and J 0 bases; nucleotides not matched to a gene: 12. The DNA of the CDR3 is TGTGCCAGCAGCCCTCTTCCGGGACAGGTGATGAACACTGAAGCTTTCTTT. Translation gives CASSPLPGQVMNTEAFF.

This rearrangement joins TRBV15 to TRBJ2-7; TRBD1 agrees at 9 bases. This CDR3 is 16 amino acids long. V was clipped by 3 bases and J by 3 bases; unmatched bases: 9. CDR1 is LNHNV and CDR2 is YYDKDF in the germline V gene (reference sequence). The CDR3 reads CATSSRTGVKYYEQYF. CDR3 DNA: TGTGCCACCAGCAGCAGGACAGGGGTGAAATACTACGAGCAGTACTTC.